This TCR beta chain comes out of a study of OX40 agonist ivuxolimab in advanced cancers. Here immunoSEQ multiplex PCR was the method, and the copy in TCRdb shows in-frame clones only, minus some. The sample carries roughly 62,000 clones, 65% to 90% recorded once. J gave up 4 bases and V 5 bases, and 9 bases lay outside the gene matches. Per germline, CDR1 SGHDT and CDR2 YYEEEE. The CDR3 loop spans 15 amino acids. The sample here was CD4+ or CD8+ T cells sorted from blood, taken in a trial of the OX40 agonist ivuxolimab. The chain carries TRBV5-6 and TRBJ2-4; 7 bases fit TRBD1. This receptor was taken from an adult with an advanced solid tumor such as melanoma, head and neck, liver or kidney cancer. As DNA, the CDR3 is TGTGCCAGCAGTAACACCGGGACAGTAAAAAACATTCAGTACTTC. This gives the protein CASSNTGTVKNIQYF.